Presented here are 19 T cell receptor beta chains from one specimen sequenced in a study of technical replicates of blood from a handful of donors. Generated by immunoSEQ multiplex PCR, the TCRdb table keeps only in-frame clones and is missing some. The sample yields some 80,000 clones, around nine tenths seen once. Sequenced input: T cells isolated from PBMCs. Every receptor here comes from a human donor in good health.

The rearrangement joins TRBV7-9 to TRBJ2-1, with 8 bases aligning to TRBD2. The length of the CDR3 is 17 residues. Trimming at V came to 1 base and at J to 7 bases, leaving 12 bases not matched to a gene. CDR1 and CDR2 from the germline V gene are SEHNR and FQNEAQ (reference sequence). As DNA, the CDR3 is TGTGCCAGCAGCTTAGGAGGTGGGACTAGGGTTTTGAATGAGCAGTTCTTC. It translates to CASSLGGGTRVLNEQFF. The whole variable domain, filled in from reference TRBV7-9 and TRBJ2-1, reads DTGVSQNPRHKITKRGQNVTFRCDPISEHNRLYWYRQTLGQGPEFLTYFQNEAQLEKSRLLSDRFSAERPKGSFSTLEIQRTEQGDSAMYLCASSLGGGTRVLNEQFFGPGTRLTVL.

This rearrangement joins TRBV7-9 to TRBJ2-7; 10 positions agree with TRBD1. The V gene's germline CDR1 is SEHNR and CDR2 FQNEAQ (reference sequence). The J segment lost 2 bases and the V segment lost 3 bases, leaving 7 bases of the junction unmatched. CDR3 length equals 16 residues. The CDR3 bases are TGTGCCAGCAGCTTCTTGAAGGGACAGGGGACCTACGAGCAGTACTTC. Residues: CASSFLKGQGTYEQYF.

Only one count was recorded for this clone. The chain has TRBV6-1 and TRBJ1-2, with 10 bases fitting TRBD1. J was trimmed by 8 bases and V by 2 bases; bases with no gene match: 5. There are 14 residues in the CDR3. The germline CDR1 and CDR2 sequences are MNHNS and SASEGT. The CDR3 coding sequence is TGTGCCAGCAGTGAAAGACAGGGGGCATGGGGCTACACCTTC. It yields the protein CASSERQGAWGYTF.

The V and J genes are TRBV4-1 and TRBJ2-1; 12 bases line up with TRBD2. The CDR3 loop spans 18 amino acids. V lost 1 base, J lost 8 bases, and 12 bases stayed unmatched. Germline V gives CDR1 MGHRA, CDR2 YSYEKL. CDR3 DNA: TGCGCCAGCAGCCAAGGGGGGCCTAGCGGGAGGGCGGTGGATGAGCAGTTCTTC. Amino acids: CASSQGGPSGRAVDEQFF.

In DNA form, the CDR3 reads TGTGCCAGCAGCAAAGAAGGGGATGGCTACACCTTC. This encodes CASSKEGDGYTF. The chain uses TRBV21-1 and TRBJ1-2; the table calls TRBD1, which could not be checked here. TRBV21-1 is shown as a pseudogene. This CDR3 is built from 12 residues.

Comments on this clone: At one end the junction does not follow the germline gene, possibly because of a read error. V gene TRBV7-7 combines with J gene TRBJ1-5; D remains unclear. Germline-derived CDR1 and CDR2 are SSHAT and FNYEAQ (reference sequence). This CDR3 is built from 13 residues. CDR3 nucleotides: TGTGCTAGCAGCTTAGACCCGGGTCAGCCCCAGCATTTT. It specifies CASSLDPGQPQHF.

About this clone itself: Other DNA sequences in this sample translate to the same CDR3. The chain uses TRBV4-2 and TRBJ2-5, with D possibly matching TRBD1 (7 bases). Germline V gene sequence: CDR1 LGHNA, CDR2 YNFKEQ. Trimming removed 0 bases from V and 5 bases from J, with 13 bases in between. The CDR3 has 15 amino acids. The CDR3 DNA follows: TGTGCCAGCAGCCAAGATGGGGCGGGACAGGAGACCCAGTACTTC. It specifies CASSQDGAGQETQYF.

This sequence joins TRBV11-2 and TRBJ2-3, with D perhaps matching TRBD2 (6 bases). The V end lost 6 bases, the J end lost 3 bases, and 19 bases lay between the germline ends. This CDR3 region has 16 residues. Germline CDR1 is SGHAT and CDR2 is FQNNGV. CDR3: CASRKIGEDRTDTQYF. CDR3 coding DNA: TGTGCCAGCAGAAAGATCGGGGAGGATAGAACAGATACGCAGTATTTT.

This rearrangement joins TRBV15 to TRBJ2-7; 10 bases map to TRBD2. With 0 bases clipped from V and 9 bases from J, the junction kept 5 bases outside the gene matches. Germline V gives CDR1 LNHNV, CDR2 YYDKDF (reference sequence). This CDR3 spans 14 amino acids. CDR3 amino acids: CATSRDLTSGTQYF. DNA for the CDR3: TGTGCCACCAGCAGAGATTTAACTAGCGGGACGCAGTACTTC.

The CDR3 sequence: CASTPGRDSTGELFF. The CDR3 DNA follows: TGTGCCAGCACCCCAGGCAGGGATTCAACCGGGGAGCTGTTTTTT. The chain carries TRBV6-5 and TRBJ2-2, with a possible D match to TRBD1 (5 bases). Trimming removed 7 bases at V and 5 bases at J, with 17 bases between. Germline assignment: CDR1 MNHEY and CDR2 SVGAGI. The CDR3 consists of 15 residues.

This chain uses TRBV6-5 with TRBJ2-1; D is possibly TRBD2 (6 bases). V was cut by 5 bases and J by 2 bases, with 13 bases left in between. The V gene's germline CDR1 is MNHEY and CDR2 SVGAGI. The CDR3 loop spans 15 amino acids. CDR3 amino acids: CASSTGVGAYNEQFF. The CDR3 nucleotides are TGTGCCAGCAGTACGGGAGTGGGGGCCTACAATGAGCAGTTCTTC.

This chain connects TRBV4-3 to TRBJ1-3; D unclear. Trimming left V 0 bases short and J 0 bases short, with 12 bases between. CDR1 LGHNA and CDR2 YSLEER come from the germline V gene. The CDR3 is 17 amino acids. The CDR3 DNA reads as TGCGCCAGCAGCCAAGATCCGTTACCGAGCTCTGGAAACACCATATATTTT. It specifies CASSQDPLPSSGNTIYF.

The CDR3 DNA reads as TGTGCCTGGGGGACAGCCCATTACGAGCAGTACTTC. Its translation is CAWGTAHYEQYF. The V call is TRBV30, the J call TRBJ2-7; 7 bases agree with TRBD1. CDR3 length: 12 residues. The trim removed 5 bases at V and 4 bases at J, leaving 5 bases unmatched. CDR1 is GTSNPN and CDR2 is SVGIG in the germline V gene (reference sequence).

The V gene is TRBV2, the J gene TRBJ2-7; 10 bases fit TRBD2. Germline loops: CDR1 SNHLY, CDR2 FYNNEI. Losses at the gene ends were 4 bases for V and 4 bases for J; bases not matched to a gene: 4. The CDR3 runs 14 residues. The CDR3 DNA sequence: TGTGCCAGCAGTGTACCGGGACTAGCGTACGAGCAGTACTTC. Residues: CASSVPGLAYEQYF.

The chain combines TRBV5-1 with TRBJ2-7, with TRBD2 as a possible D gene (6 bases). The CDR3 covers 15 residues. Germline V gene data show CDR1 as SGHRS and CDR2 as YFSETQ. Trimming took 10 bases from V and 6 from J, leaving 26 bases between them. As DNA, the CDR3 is TGCGCCTCCCACTCCGACGGGACTTTGGGGGGCGAGCAGTACTTC. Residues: CASHSDGTLGGEQYF.

Written as DNA, the CDR3 is TGTGCCAGCAGCGGGATTAGCGAGAGGGAATTTACCTACGAGCAGTACTTC. Translated: CASSGISEREFTYEQYF. The rearrangement links TRBV7-9 to TRBJ2-7; tentatively, D is TRBD2 (5 bases). The CDR3 is 17 amino acids. CDR1 and CDR2 from the germline V gene are SEHNR and FQNEAQ (reference sequence). Between the trimmed V and J ends, which lost 5 bases and 2 bases, there was a span of 22 bases.

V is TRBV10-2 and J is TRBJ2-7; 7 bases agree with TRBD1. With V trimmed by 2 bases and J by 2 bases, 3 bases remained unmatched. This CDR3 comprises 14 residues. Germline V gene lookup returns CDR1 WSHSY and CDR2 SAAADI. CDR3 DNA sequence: TGCGCCAGCAGTGAGGACAGGGAAACCTACGAGCAGTACTTC. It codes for CASSEDRETYEQYF.

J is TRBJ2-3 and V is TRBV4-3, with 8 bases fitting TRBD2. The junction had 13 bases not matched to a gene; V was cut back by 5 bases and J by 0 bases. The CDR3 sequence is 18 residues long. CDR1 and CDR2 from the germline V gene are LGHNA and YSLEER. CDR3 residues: CASSTQLATSDSTDTQYF. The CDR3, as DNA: TGCGCCAGCAGCACACAGCTCGCGACTAGCGATAGCACAGATACGCAGTATTTT.

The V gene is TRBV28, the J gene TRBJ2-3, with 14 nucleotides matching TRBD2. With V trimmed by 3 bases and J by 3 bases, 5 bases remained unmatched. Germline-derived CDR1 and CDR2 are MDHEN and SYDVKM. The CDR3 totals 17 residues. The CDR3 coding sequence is TGTGCCAGCAGTTTTGGGACTAGCGGGAGTCGGACAGATACGCAGTATTTT. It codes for CASSFGTSGSRTDTQYF.